This T cell receptor (beta chain) appears in the sequencing data of a study of T cell responses to AZD1222 COVID-19 vaccine. About this clone: Its antigen is still unknown.

Study-level findings and limits: Nearly half of the spike-specific TCRs reportedly recognize variant regions that carry no mutations.

Profiling relied on immunoSEQ multiplex PCR, and the TCRdb table lists in-frame clones only, not all of them. The repertoire holds 100,000 to 150,000 clones, with about 93% as singletons. The CDR3 extends over 14 amino acids. Germline-derived CDR1 and CDR2 are SGHRS and YFSETQ. After removal of 4 bases from V and 6 bases from J, the junction contained 7 bases not matched to a gene. The source is an adult who received the MenACWY meningococcal vaccine as a control. The chain carries TRBV5-1 and TRBJ2-7; 10 bases are a match to TRBD1. The specimen comprised peripheral blood, sampled 28 days after the second dose of the MenACWY control vaccine. This CDR3 is CASSRQGAPGEQYF. CDR3 bases: TGCGCCAGCAGCCGACAGGGGGCGCCGGGCGAGCAGTACTTC.